This T cell receptor (beta chain) came from a study of cytomegalovirus exposure and HLA in healthy donors. V was cut by 3 bases and J by 5 bases, with 14 bases left in between. The CDR3 contains 14 residues. Germline CDR1 and CDR2: SGHAT and FQNNGV. Note on this clone: Its antigen remains unidentified.

Overall study results and limits: Analysis performed later found 16,000 or so TCR beta sequences associated with HLA alleles at 0.05 false discovery rate. According to a later analysis, most TCR beta chains associated with CMV appeared HLA-restricted. Data from an earlier analysis indicated that most TCR beta V segments were productive either about 90% or about 30% of the time.

The PCR contained 60 Vbeta and 13 Jbeta primers. Original processing notes: Unique TCR beta chains numbered about 72 million in a later analysis, with roughly 10 million shared. Repertoires were generated with immunoSEQ multiplex PCR, while TCRdb's copy carries only in-frame clones and drops some. V and J calls and clone size are given by that table; D and trimming were obtained from the DNA. The sample holds 100,000 or so clones; 79% are singletons and the top ten take approximately 3.7%. Sequencing used PBMCs. This chain uses TRBV11-2 with TRBJ2-7; TRBD1 is a possible D gene (5 bases). This TCR came from a female donor in good health and CMV-seropositive. The CDR3 sequence: CASSFLQGFNEQYF. The CDR3, as DNA: TGTGCCAGCAGCTTCCTCCAGGGTTTCAACGAGCAGTACTTC.